The rows below give T cell receptor beta chains drawn from one sample of a study of T cell responses to AZD1222 COVID-19 vaccine. Data came from immunoSEQ multiplex PCR; TCRdb stores just in-frame clones and leaves some out. The sample yields 95,000 to 150,000 clones, about nine tenths seen once. The sample consisted of peripheral blood, taken 28 days after the second AZD1222 dose. All receptors come from an adult who received the AZD1222 COVID-19 vaccine. Both conserved end residues are part of each CDR3. Fields, in order: V gene, J gene, clone size, D gene, CDR3 protein, CDR3 DNA. A D gene is named only where the DNA matches it firmly. Clone size is shown for a subset of rows, as once, few, many or a class of expanded clone.

>TRBV9|TRBJ1-6|NA|NA
CASSVGASSYNSPLHF
TGTGCCAGCAGCGTAGGGGCGAGCTCCTATAATTCACCCCTCCACTTT
>TRBV19|TRBJ1-5|NA|TRBD1
CASTGTGGSNQPQHF
TGTGCCAGTACTGGGACAGGGGGTAGCAATCAGCCCCAGCATTTT
>TRBV2|TRBJ1-2|few|TRBD1
CASSGLPGQIYGYTF
TGTGCCAGCAGTGGGCTGCCGGGACAGATCTATGGCTACACCTTC
>TRBV3-1/TRBV3-2|TRBJ1-3|once|TRBD1
CASSQDLRGPQFSGNTIYF
TGTGCCAGCAGCCAAGATTTGAGGGGGCCACAATTCTCTGGAAACACCATATATTTT
>TRBV18|TRBJ1-1|NA|NA
CASSPMVRPGFEAFF
TGTGCCAGCTCACCAATGGTTAGACCAGGATTTGAAGCTTTCTTT
>TRBV12-3/TRBV12-4|TRBJ1-6|NA|NA
CASSPGLVLHF
TGTGCCAGCAGTCCCGGACTGGTGCTCCACTTT
>TRBV3-1/TRBV3-2|TRBJ1-5|NA|TRBD1
CASSLGQGGQPQHF
TGTGCCAGCAGCCTAGGACAGGGCGGGCAGCCCCAGCATTTT
>TRBV6-2/TRBV6-3|TRBJ1-1|few|NA
CASSYRPGQLNTEAFF
TGTGCCAGCAGTTATAGGCCGGGGCAGCTCAACACTGAAGCTTTCTTT
>TRBV21-1|TRBJ2-3|NA|NA
CASSKWGDSSTDTQYF
TGTGCCAGCAGCAAATGGGGAGATTCTAGCACAGATACGCAGTATTTT
>TRBV18|TRBJ1-4|NA|TRBD1
CASSPNRGPDEKLFF
TGTGCCAGCTCACCGAACAGGGGGCCTGATGAAAAACTGTTTTTT
>TRBV2|TRBJ2-1|NA|TRBD1
CASSKTGGYNEQFF
TGTGCCAGCAGCAAGACAGGGGGCTACAATGAGCAGTTCTTC
>TRBV18|TRBJ1-1|NA|NA
CASSPLPESDTEAFF
TGTGCCAGCTCACCTCTTCCAGAATCTGACACTGAAGCTTTCTTT
>TRBV19|TRBJ1-4|few|NA
CASSILGGSNEKLFF
TGTGCCAGTAGTATACTTGGAGGAAGTAATGAAAAACTGTTTTTT
>TRBV6-2/TRBV6-3|TRBJ1-6|NA|NA
CASSYSDQGSHF
TGTGCCAGCAGTTACTCCGACCAGGGGAGCCACTTT
>TRBV21-1|TRBJ2-7|NA|NA
CASSSYRGLGEQYF
TGTGCCAGCAGCAGCTACAGGGGGCTTGGCGAGCAGTACTTC
>TRBV11-1|TRBJ2-6|NA|TRBD1
CASSATGAGANVLTF
TGTGCCAGCAGCGCGACAGGGGCTGGGGCCAACGTCCTGACTTTC
>TRBV11-1|TRBJ1-2|NA|NA
CASSLPGNYGYTF
TGTGCCAGCAGCTTACCGGGCAACTATGGCTACACCTTC
>TRBV27|TRBJ1-2|once|NA
CASSLSRASGYGYTF
TGTGCCAGCAGTTTATCGCGGGCTTCTGGGTATGGCTACACCTTC
>TRBV7-2|TRBJ2-3|NA|NA
CASSLARLREATDTQYF
TGTGCCAGCAGCTTAGCGCGCCTCCGAGAGGCCACAGATACGCAGTATTTT